This section outlines one TCR beta chain sequence together with its context. The data are from a study of CD8 T cells in Susac syndrome. The ends were cut back, 3 bases at V and 10 bases at J, with 13 bases in the middle. The CDR3 consists of 13 residues. Reverse transcription of 0.5 to 1 ug RNA used random hexamers. TCRdb called the immunoSEQ multiplex PCR reads again in MiXCR, with one record for every CDR3 protein. The table includes some 150,000 distinct CDR3 sequences, roughly 96% detected once. Sequenced input: CD4+ T cells from PBMCs. The receptor's source is a human donor with Susac syndrome. The rearrangement links TRBV12-3 or TRBV12-4 to TRBJ2-1; TRBD2 might be the D (5 bases). CDR3 in amino acids: CASSFPRTGEQFF. The CDR3 DNA reads TGTGCCAGCAGTTTTCCCAGGACTGGAGAGCAGTTCTTC.